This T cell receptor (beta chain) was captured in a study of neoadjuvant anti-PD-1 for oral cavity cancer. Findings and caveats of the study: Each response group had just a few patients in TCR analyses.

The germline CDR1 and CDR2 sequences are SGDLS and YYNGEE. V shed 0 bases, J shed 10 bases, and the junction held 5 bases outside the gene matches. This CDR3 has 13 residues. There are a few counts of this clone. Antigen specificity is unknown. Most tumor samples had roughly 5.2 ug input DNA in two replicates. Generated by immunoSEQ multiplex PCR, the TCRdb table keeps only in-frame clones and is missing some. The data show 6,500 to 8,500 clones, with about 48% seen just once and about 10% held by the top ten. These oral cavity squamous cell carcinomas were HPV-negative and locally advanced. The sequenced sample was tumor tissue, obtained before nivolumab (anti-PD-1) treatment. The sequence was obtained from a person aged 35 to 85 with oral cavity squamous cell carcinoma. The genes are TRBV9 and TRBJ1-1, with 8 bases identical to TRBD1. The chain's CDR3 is CASSVEGRGRAFF. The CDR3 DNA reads TGTGCCAGCAGCGTAGAGGGCAGGGGGCGAGCTTTCTTT.